The entry below gives a single T cell receptor (beta chain) sequence along with its context. As yet, its antigen is unknown. This may arise from a read error, as a much more abundant clone is one base away. This CDR3 fails to terminate in the conserved phenylalanine or tryptophan, so it likely reflects a read error. This CDR3 region has 13 residues. V was cut by 2 bases and J by 2 bases, with 7 bases left in between. The germline gives CDR1 MNHEY, CDR2 SMNVEV (reference sequence). TCRdb processed the PCR reads anew with MiXCR; each CDR3 protein has one entry. The table shows about 10,000 distinct CDR3 sequences, with approximately 19% occurring only once. This specimen comes from a study of molecular identifiers for immune sequencing clone quantification. Whole-study findings and limits: Clone sizes could be underestimated for highly expanded clones when identical TCR molecules share a barcode.

This chain joins TRBV27 and TRBJ2-7; D gene unclear. The specimen was naive CD8+ T cells from blood, with Jurkat cell RNA spiked in. Subset in this sample: FACS-sorted CD8+CD4-CCR7+CD45RA+ naive T cells. This sequence originates from a human donor in good health. Some libraries in this study had Jurkat cell RNA spiked in. The chain's CDR3 is CASSLGGPYEQYL. CDR3 in DNA: TGTGCCAGCAGTTTAGGCGGCCCCTACGAGCAGTACCTC.